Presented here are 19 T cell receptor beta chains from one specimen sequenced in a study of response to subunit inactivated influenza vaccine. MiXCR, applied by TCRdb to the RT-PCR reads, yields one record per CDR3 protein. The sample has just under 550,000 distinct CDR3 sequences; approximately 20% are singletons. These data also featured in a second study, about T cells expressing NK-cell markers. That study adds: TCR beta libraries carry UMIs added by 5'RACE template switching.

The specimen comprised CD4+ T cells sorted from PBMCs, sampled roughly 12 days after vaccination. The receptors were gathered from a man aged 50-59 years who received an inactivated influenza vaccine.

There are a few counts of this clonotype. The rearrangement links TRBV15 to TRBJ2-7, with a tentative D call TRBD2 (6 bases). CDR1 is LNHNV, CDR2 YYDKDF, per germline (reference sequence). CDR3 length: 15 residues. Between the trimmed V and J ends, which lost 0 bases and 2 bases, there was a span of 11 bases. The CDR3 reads CATSRDDSGTYEQYF. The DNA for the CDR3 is TGTGCCACCAGCAGAGATGATAGCGGAACCTACGAGCAGTACTTC.

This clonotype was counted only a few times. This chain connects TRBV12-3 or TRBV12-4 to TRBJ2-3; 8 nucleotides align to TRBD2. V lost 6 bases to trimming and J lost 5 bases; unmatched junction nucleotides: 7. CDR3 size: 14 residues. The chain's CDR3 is CASRTLGLGDTQYF. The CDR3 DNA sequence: TGTGCCAGCAGGACCTTGGGACTAGGAGATACGCAGTATTTT.

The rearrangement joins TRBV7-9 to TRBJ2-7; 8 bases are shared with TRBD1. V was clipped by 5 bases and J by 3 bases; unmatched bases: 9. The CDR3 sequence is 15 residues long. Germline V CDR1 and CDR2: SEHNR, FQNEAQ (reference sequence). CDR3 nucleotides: TGTGCCAGCAGCCGTGGACAGGGAACGGGCTACGAGCAGTACTTC. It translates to CASSRGQGTGYEQYF.

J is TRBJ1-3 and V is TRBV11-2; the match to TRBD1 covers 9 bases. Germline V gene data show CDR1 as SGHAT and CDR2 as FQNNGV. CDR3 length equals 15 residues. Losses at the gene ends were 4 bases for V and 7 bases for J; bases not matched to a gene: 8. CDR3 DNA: TGTGCCAGCAGCTCTCCGGGACAGGGTCGTAACACCATATATTTT. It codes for CASSSPGQGRNTIYF.

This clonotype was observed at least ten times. CDR3 residues: CASSQGIFRTGTRNTEAFF. CDR3 DNA: TGCGCCAGCAGCCAAGGGATTTTCAGGACAGGGACCCGGAACACTGAAGCTTTCTTT. The V call is TRBV4-1, the J call TRBJ1-1; 8 positions match TRBD1. Germline V CDR1 and CDR2: MGHRA, YSYEKL. The CDR3 loop spans 19 amino acids. V was pared by 1 base and J by 1 base, with 14 bases of the junction left unmatched.

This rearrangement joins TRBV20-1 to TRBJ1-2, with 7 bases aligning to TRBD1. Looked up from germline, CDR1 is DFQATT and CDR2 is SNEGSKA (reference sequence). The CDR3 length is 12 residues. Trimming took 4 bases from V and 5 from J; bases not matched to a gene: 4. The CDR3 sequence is CSATGTAYGYTF. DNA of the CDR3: TGCAGTGCTACCGGGACAGCGTATGGCTACACCTTC.

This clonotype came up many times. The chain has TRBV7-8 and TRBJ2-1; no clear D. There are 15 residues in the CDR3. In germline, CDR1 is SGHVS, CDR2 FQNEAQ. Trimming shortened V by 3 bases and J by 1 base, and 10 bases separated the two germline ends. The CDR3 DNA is TGTGCCAGCAGCTTCGAAGGAAAGTCCTACAATGAGCAGTTCTTC. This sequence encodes CASSFEGKSYNEQFF.

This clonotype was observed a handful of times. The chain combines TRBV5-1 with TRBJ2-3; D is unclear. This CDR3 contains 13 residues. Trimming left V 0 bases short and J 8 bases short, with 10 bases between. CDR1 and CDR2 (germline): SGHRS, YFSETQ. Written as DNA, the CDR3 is TGCGCCAGCAGCTTGGCCGAGGACCTTACGCAGTATTTT. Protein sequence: CASSLAEDLTQYF. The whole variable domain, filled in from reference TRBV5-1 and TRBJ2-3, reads KAGVTQTPRYLIKTRGQQVTLSCSPISGHRSVSWYQQTPGQGLQFLFEYFSETQRNKGNFPGRFSGRQFSNSRSEMNVSTLELGDSALYLCASSLAEDLTQYFGPGTRLTVL.

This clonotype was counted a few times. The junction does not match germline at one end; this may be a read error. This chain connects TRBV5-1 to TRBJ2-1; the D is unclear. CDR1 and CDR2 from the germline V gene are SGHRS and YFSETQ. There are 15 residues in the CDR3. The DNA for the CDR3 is TGCGCCAGCAGCTTGGATACCGGGTCCTTCAATGAGCAGTTCTTC. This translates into CASSLDTGSFNEQFF.

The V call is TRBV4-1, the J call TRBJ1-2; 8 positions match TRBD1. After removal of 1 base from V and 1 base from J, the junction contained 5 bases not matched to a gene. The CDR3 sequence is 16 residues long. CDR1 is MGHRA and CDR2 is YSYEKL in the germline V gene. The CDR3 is CASSQGTGPVNYGYTF. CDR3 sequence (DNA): TGCGCCAGCAGCCAAGGGACAGGGCCCGTTAACTATGGCTACACCTTC.

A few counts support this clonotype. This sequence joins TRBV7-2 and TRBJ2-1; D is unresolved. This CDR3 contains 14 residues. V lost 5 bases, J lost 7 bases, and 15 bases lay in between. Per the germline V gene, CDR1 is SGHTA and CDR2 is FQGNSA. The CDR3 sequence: CASSRTWIQNEQFF. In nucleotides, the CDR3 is TGTGCCAGCAGCAGGACGTGGATACAGAATGAGCAGTTCTTC.

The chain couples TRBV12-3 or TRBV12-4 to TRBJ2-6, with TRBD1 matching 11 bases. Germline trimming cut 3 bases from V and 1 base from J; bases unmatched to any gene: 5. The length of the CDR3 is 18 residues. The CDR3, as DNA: TGTGCCAGCAGTTTGTATGGGACAGGGGGATCTGGGGCCAACGTCCTGACTTTC. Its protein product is CASSLYGTGGSGANVLTF.

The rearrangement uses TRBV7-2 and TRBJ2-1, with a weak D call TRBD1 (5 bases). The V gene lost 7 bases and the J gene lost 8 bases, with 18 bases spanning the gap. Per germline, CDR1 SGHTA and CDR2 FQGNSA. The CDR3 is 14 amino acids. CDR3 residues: CASNVAGPFDEQFF. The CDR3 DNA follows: TGTGCCAGCAACGTGGCAGGGCCCTTCGATGAGCAGTTCTTC.

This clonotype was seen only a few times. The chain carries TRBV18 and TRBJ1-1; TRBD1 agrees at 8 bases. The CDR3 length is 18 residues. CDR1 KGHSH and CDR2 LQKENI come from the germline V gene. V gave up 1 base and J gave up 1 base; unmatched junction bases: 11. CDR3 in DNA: TGTGCCAGCTCACCACGCCTGGGGACAGGTCAAACGAACACTGAAGCTTTCTTT. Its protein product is CASSPRLGTGQTNTEAFF.

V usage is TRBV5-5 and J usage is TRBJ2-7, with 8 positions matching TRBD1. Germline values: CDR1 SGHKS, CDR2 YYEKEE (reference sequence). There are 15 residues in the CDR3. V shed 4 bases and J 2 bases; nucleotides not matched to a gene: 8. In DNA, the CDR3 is TGTGCCAGCAGCCCCCGGGACAGGCCAACCTACGAGCAGTACTTC. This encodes CASSPRDRPTYEQYF.

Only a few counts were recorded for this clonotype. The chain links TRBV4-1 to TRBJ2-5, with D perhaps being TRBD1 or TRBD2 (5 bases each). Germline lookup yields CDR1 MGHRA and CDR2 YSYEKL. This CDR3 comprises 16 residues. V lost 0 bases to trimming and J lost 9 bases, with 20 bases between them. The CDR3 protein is CASSQEGVGTGEAQYF. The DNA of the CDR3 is TGCGCCAGCAGCCAAGAAGGGGTGGGGACGGGTGAGGCCCAGTACTTC.

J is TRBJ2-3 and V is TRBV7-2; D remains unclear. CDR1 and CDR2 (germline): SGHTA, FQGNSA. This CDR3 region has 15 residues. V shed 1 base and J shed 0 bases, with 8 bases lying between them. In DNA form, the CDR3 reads TGTGCCAGCAGCTTAGGACAACTAAGCACAGATACGCAGTATTTT. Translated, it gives CASSLGQLSTDTQYF.

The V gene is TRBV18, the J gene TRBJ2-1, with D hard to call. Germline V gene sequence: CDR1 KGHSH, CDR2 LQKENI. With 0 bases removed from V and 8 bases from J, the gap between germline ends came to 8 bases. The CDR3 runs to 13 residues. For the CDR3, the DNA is TGTGCCAGCTCACCACCAGCGAAATATGAGCAGTTCTTC. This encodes CASSPPAKYEQFF.

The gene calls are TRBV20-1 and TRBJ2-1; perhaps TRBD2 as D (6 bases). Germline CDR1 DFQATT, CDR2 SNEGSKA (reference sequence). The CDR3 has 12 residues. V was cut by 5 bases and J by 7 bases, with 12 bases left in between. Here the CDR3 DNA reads TGCAGTGCTTTAGCGGACTTTAATGAGCAGTTCTTC. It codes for CSALADFNEQFF.